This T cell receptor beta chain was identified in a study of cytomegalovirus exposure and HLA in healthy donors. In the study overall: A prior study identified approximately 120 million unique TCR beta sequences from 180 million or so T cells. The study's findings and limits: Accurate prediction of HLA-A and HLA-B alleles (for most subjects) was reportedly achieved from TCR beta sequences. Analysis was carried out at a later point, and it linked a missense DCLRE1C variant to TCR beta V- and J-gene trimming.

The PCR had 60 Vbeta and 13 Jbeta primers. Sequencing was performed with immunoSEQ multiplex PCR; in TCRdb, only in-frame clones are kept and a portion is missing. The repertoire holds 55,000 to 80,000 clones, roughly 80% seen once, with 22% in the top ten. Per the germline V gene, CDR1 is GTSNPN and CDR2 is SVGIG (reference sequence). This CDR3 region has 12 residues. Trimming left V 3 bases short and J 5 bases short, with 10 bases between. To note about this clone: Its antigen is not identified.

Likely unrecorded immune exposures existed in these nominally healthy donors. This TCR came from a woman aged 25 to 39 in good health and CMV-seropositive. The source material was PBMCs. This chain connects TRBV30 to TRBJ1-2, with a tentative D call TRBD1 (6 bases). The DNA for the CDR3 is TGTGCCTGGAGAGGGGGAAGTTATGGCTACACCTTC. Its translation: CAWRGGSYGYTF. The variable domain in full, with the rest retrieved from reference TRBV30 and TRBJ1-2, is SQTIHQWPATLVQPVGSPLSLECTVEGTSNPNLYWYRQAAGRGLQLLFYSVGIGQISSEVPQNLSASRPQDRQFILSSKKLLLSDSGFYLCAWRGGSYGYTFGSGTRLTVV.